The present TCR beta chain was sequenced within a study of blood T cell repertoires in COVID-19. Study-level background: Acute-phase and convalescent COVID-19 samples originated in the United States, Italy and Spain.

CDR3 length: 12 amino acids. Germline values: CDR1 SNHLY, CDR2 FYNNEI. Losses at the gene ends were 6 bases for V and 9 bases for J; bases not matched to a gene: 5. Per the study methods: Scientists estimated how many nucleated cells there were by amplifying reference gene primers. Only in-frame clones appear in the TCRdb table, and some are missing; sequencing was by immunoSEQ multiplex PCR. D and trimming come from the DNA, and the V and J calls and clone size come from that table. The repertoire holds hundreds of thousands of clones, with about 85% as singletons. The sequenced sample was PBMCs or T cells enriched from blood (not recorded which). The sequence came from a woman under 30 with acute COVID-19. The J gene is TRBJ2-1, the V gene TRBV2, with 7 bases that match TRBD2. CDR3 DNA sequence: TGTGCCAGCAGGCGGGAGAATCTTGAGCAGTTCTTC. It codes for CASRRENLEQFF.